The rows below give T cell receptor beta chains drawn from one sample of a study of cytotoxic CD8 clonotypes in ibrutinib-treated CLL. Profiling relied on immunoSEQ multiplex PCR, and the TCRdb table lists in-frame clones only, not all of them. The table shows a few hundred thousand clones, with roughly 74% occurring only once. The sequencing here drew on PBMCs, taken after 24 months of ibrutinib treatment. The receptors were sampled from a human donor with chronic lymphocytic leukemia. Each CDR3 is given with its conserved first and last residue. The D gene is left open where the match is weak. Some rows mark clone size as missing; the rest say once, few, many or name a class of expanded clone.

j_call v_call clone_size d_call cdr3_nt cdr3_aa
TRBJ2-7 TRBV15 - - TGTGCCACCAGCAGAGGTCGGTTCCCGGAGGGATACGAGCAGTACTTC CATSRGRFPEGYEQYF
TRBJ2-1 TRBV6-5 - TRBD2 TGTGCCACCCTAACGGGACTAGCGGGAGAAAAGGAGTTCTTC CATLTGLAGEKEFF
TRBJ2-7 TRBV18 - - TGTGCCAGCTCACCAACCCGGGGTGGTATGGGTGAGCAGTACTTC CASSPTRGGMGEQYF
TRBJ2-7 TRBV6-4 few - TGTGCCAGCAGTGACTCGACTGCGACCGACGAGCAGTACTTC CASSDSTATDEQYF
TRBJ2-7 TRBV7-8 - - TGTGCCAGCAGCTTAGCTGGGGCAGACTCCTACGAGCAGTACTTC CASSLAGADSYEQYF
TRBJ1-4 TRBV19 - - TGTGCCAGTAGTAGCGTTTCTGAAAAACTGTTTTTT CASSSVSEKLFF
TRBJ2-1 TRBV6-6 once TRBD2 TGTGCCAGCTACCAGACTAGCGGTAATGAGCAGTTCTTC CASYQTSGNEQFF
TRBJ2-5 TRBV7-7 - - TGTGCTAGCAGCCCGGACGTAAAGGCCATTGAAGAGACCCAGTACTTC CASSPDVKAIEETQYF
TRBJ2-5 TRBV28 once - TGTGCCAGCAGTTTTGAACGGGTAGCTGCCGAGACCCAGTACTTC CASSFERVAAETQYF
TRBJ2-5 TRBV29-1 - - TGCAGCGTTGAGTCTGGCGGCCAAGAGACCCAGTACTTC CSVESGGQETQYF
TRBJ1-1 TRBV4-1 - - TGCGCCAGCAGCCCAGAGACAGGAGGGACTGAAGCTTTCTTT CASSPETGGTEAFF
TRBJ2-1 TRBV18 - - TGTGCCAGCTCACCATTCACTAGTGAGGATCAGTTCTTC CASSPFTSEDQFF
TRBJ1-5 TRBV4-2 - - TGTGCCAGCAGCCAAGATAGCAATCAGCCCCAGCATTTT CASSQDSNQPQHF